This entry lists 2 T cell receptor beta chains sequenced from one sample in a study of siplizumab effects on memory and regulatory T cells. TCRdb keeps only in-frame clones here, not all; method: immunoSEQ multiplex PCR. The sample lists 70,000 to 90,000 clones, approximately 90% occurring once. Sequences were obtained from CD4+ T cells sorted from blood. The receptor set was obtained from a human donor in good health.

This chain connects TRBV9 to TRBJ2-2; no reliable D call. The CDR3 is 15 amino acids. Germline loops: CDR1 SGDLS, CDR2 YYNGEE. V gave up 3 bases and J gave up 6 bases, with 15 bases separating them. The CDR3 sequence: CASSARSDGAGELFF. The CDR3 coding sequence is TGTGCCAGCAGCGCCCGCTCGGACGGCGCCGGGGAGCTGTTTTTT.

J is TRBJ2-7 and V is TRBV29-1; 11 positions agree with TRBD2. This CDR3 is built from 15 residues. From germline, CDR1 is SQVTM and CDR2 ANQGSEA. With 6 bases clipped from V and 4 bases from J, the junction kept 11 bases outside the gene matches. The CDR3 DNA is TGCAGCGTCGCCGGGTTTACTAGCGGGAGTTACGAGCAGTACTTC. Protein sequence: CSVAGFTSGSYEQYF.